This record concerns one TCR beta chain sequence. This entry is derived from a study of T cell changes during pregnancy in multiple sclerosis. The V gene's germline CDR1 is SGHTA and CDR2 FQGNSA. Trimming took 5 bases from V and 2 from J, leaving 16 bases between them. The CDR3 spans 15 residues. Profiled with immunoSEQ multiplex PCR; TCRdb holds only in-frame clones, not every one. The table has 93,000 or so clones, around 91% seen once. The starting material was peripheral blood, obtained after pregnancy. The origin of this receptor is a female donor with multiple sclerosis, enrolled in a pregnancy study. The rearrangement links TRBV7-2 to TRBJ2-7; maybe TRBD2 (6 bases). The CDR3 region is CASSVLGGVPYEQYF. CDR3 sequence (DNA): TGTGCCAGCAGCGTCCTCGGGGGAGTGCCCTACGAGCAGTACTTC.